This TCR beta chain was found in a study of blood T cell repertoires in COVID-19. Turning to the study itself: Specimens from acute and convalescent COVID-19 originated in the United States, Italy and Spain. PBMCs, B-cell-depleted T cells, or T cells provided the cDNA or gDNA that made up the material.

Study processing details: Amplification with reference gene primers provided the estimates of nucleated cell counts. Libraries were prepared by immunoSEQ multiplex PCR; TCRdb keeps only in-frame clonotypes and omits some of them. That table supplies the V and J calls and clone size; D and trimming were determined from the DNA. Of more than 95,000 clones in the sample, over 75% were seen once. Material for sequencing was peripheral blood. This TCR came from a human donor in a cohort sampled during active COVID-19.

In DNA form, the CDR3 reads TGTGCCAGCGAGACCGGACAGGCTAATGAAAAACTGTTTTTT. It encodes CASETGQANEKLFF. The rearrangement links TRBV6-6 to TRBJ1-4; TRBD1 agrees at 7 bases. This CDR3 region has 14 residues. Germline CDR1 and CDR2: MNHNY and SVGAGI (reference sequence). The trim removed 8 bases at V and 3 bases at J, leaving 6 bases unmatched.